This TCR beta chain comes out of a study of graft-versus-host responses after intestinal transplantation (dated by TCRdb to about 2021). About the study as a whole: Multivisceral, liver-intestinal, or isolated intestinal transplants were received by the recipients. Anti-thymocyte globulin induction was given to all recipients, followed by maintenance tacrolimus and steroids for approximately three years. After intestinal transplantation, graft-versus-host and host-versus-graft alloreactive T cell clones were followed in the graft, circulation and bone marrow using bulk TCR-beta CDR3 sequencing. Alloreactive clones were identified by sequencing pre-transplant mixed lymphocyte reaction products and comparing these products with unstimulated pre-transplant donor and recipient T cells. The cohort enrolled under 25 intestinal transplant recipients including one retransplant, and a few patients lacking pretransplant specimens were excluded. Donor T cell macrochimerism was defined as a peak of at least 4% donor T cells among recipient peripheral blood mononuclear cells. Rather than being sequenced by the commercial service, samples from a few later patients were sequenced in-house on an Illumina MiSeq and processed with MiXCR. Overall study outcomes, separate from this receptor: Early after transplant, declines in HvG clones were associated with peak levels of circulating GvH clones. GvH clones were found in recipient bone marrow, and some of the GvH clones appeared earlier in ileal mucosa or blood, which is consistent with an intestinal mucosal origin. In patients with donor T cell macrochimerism, the allografts had high GvH to HvG T cell clonal ratios. The conclusions were limited by the relatively low number and heterogeneity of the intestinal transplant patients.

Library creation used the immunoSEQ multiplex PCR assay. For most patients, high-throughput TCR-beta CDR3 sequencing of genomic DNA was performed by Adaptive Biotechnologies. Under the source paper's analysis protocol: TCR sequencing data were retrieved from Adaptive's ImmunoSEQ software for around 20 patients, whereas a few other patients were processed with MiXCR and VDJtools. CDR3 nucleotide sequences shared by donor and recipient were removed because the origin of these sequences could not be assigned. To count as alloreactive, a clone needed at least 2-fold expansion over unstimulated cells and a minimum CFSE-low frequency of 0.002% (template counts) or 0.001% (read counts). Clones detected in sequenced pre-transplant spleen, lymph node, or MLR CFSE-low populations of the donor or recipient were defined as mappable. Cumulative frequency of alloreactive clones was calculated as a percentage of all sequences weighted by copy number. TCRdb took this table from immuneACCESS and kept in-frame rearrangements with V and J called. Such tables lack part of the clones; where checked against another copy, unresolved V genes explain under half of the gap, and the rest is unexplained. From that table come the V and J calls and clone size; the DNA was used to work out D and trimming. Recorded for this sample are 14,000 or so clones; under 85% of them occurred a single time. 3% to 4.5% of the sample is in the top ten clones.

A word on this clone: Its cognate antigen has yet to be identified. One base away there is no much larger clone; base qualities are not given.

To isolate intraepithelial and lamina propria lymphocytes from graft specimens, dithiothreitol, EDTA incubations and collagenase D digestion were used. Serial intestinal graft biopsy specimens collected up to 600 days after transplant underwent bulk TCR-beta sequencing. The source was ileum tissue, collected about four weeks after intestinal transplant. This receptor was taken from a human patient who received an intestinal transplant, so some T cells may come from the graft donor.

The CDR3 here reads CASSFRGRQGVNSPLHF. At the DNA level, the sequence is TGCGCCAGCAGCTTCCGAGGGAGGCAGGGGGTGAATTCACCCCTCCACTTT. Recombination connected TRBV4-1 to TRBJ1-6, and 7 bases in between align with TRBD1. CDR1 and CDR2 are drawn from the germline V gene: MGHRA, YSYEKL. From the cysteine up to the phenylalanine, the CDR3 has a length of 17 residues. The sequence is cut down to CDR3 DNA, 51 bases in frame from base 1. V has 5 bases trimmed and J has 7 bases trimmed; junction bases matching no gene number 14.